This T cell receptor beta chain was recovered during a study of T cell repertoires in cytomegalovirus infection. Overall study context: The authors used CMV epitopes that were HLA-C-restricted (recently identified) and HLA-B-restricted (well studied). Matching HLA type, along with CMV infection, was indicated by public TCR beta signatures.

TCRdb passed the reads through MiXCR, listing each CDR3 protein once. The sample consists of approximately 990,000 distinct CDR3 sequences, about a third of them appearing once. A remark on this clonotype: Its antigen remains unknown.

The germline V gene has CDR1 SGHVS and CDR2 FQNEAQ. This CDR3 has 18 amino acids. Germline trimming cut 5 bases from V and 6 bases from J; bases unmatched to any gene: 18. Overall study results and limits: The study identified carriers of CMV plus the relevant HLA from cumulative public TCR beta family frequency.

The chain is built from TRBV7-8 and TRBJ2-1; 8 bases align to TRBD2. The material was cultured CD8+ T cells from PBMCs, obtained from culture after CMV antigen stimulation. The receptor was isolated from a human donor in good health (CMV status not recorded). Some clones in this sample may be carry-over from other donors' samples. CDR3 DNA: TGTGCCAGCAGCGTCGAAACTAGCGGCCAAATATCTAGCAATGAGCAGTTCTTC. This translates into CASSVETSGQISSNEQFF.